What follows are 17 T cell receptor beta chains derived from one specimen sequenced in a study of T cell responses to AZD1222 COVID-19 vaccine. The table came from immunoSEQ multiplex PCR; TCRdb's copy has only in-frame clones and leaves some out. The table lists more than 100,000 clones, 75% to 90% of them singletons. Source: peripheral blood, taken on day 0 of AZD1222 vaccination. These receptors originate from an adult in good health.

In nucleotides, the CDR3 is TGTGCCAGCAGCTTGGATGGGGCTAACTATGGCTACACCTTC. As protein: CASSLDGANYGYTF. This chain uses TRBV5-4 with TRBJ1-2; D gene unclear. Trimming took off 0 bases at V and 0 bases at J, with 6 bases between the two ends. This CDR3 has 14 residues. Germline values: CDR1 SGHNT, CDR2 YYREEE (reference sequence). Full variable domain (remainder filled in from reference TRBV5-4 and TRBJ1-2): ETGVTQSPTHLIKTRGQQVTLRCSSQSGHNTVSWYQQALGQGPQFIFQYYREEENGRGNFPPRFSGLQFPNYSSELNVNALELDDSALYLCASSLDGANYGYTFGSGTRLTVV.

The genes are TRBV27 and TRBJ2-1; 8 positions agree with TRBD1. The CDR3 sequence is 15 residues long. Germline V gives CDR1 MNHEY, CDR2 SMNVEV (reference sequence). The V and J ends lost 3 bases and 7 bases, in that order; junction bases with no gene match: 8. The DNA for the CDR3 is TGTGCCAGCAGTTTCGGGCAGGGGGCGAGGAATGAGCAGTTCTTC. Its protein product is CASSFGQGARNEQFF.

This clone was seen a few times. This chain uses TRBV28 with TRBJ1-2; D remains unclear. V dropped 8 bases and J dropped 8 bases, with 15 bases sitting between them. The CDR3 extends over 12 amino acids. From germline, CDR1 is MDHEN and CDR2 SYDVKM. CDR3 sequence (DNA): TGTGCCAGCGTCCCGACCTATGGAGGCTACACCTTC. Translation gives CASVPTYGGYTF.

This chain joins TRBV19 and TRBJ1-1, with D unclear. The CDR3 sequence is 13 residues long. V lost 4 bases and J lost 3, with 9 bases in between. In germline, CDR1 is LNHDA, CDR2 SQIVND (reference sequence). The chain's CDR3 is CASSTGGDTEAFF. The DNA for the CDR3 is TGTGCCAGTAGTACAGGTGGGGACACTGAAGCTTTCTTT.

The genes are TRBV11-2 and TRBJ2-5; tentative D call: TRBD1 (5 bases). CDR1 and CDR2 from the germline V gene are SGHAT and FQNNGV. This CDR3 region has 12 residues. V was pared by 5 bases and J by 2 bases, with 6 bases between. DNA of the CDR3: TGTGCCAGCAGCCAGGGACAAGAGACCCAGTACTTC. Its translation is CASSQGQETQYF.

The chain links TRBV19 to TRBJ1-2; TRBD1 might be the D (5 bases). Germline CDR1 is LNHDA and CDR2 is SQIVND (reference sequence). This CDR3 is built from 14 residues. Trimming shortened V by 6 bases and J by 8 bases, and 19 bases separated the two germline ends. The CDR3 DNA reads TGTGCCAGTAGCCGAGCCTTGGGGGGGAGGGGCTACACCTTC. Encoded protein: CASSRALGGRGYTF.

The chain uses TRBV3-1 (or the pseudogene TRBV3-2) and TRBJ1-5; D not resolved. Trimming took off 4 bases at V and 10 bases at J, with 20 bases between the two ends. Germline V lookup: CDR1 LGHDT, CDR2 YNNKEL (reference sequence). The CDR3 loop spans 15 amino acids. The CDR3 sequence: CASSPHPGPGSPQHF. In nucleotides, the CDR3 is TGTGCCAGCAGCCCACATCCGGGCCCCGGGTCACCCCAGCATTTT.

This clone has more than one count but fewer than ten. The chain combines TRBV6-2 or TRBV6-3 with TRBJ1-1; D not certain. CDR3 length: 12 residues. The V and J ends lost 6 bases and 1 base respectively, with 6 bases between them. CDR1 is MNHEY and CDR2 is SVGEGT in the germline V gene. The CDR3 nucleotides read TGTGCCAGCAGCGATCCGAACACTGAAGCTTTCTTT. This codes for CASSDPNTEAFF.

The J gene is TRBJ2-7, the V gene TRBV11-2; 9 positions match TRBD2. The CDR3 length is 14 residues. Germline CDR1 reads SGHAT; CDR2 reads FQNNGV. The V segment lost 5 bases and the J segment 4 bases; nucleotides outside the gene matches: 6. The CDR3: CASSASTSGYEQYF. The CDR3 DNA reads as TGTGCCAGCAGCGCCAGTACTAGCGGGTACGAGCAGTACTTC.

The rearrangement links TRBV7-8 to TRBJ2-7, with TRBD1 matching over 10 bases. The germline V gene encodes CDR1 SGHVS and CDR2 FQNEAQ. V shed 3 bases, J shed 6 bases, and the junction held 2 bases outside the gene matches. This CDR3 has 13 amino acids. The CDR3 DNA is TGTGCCAGCAGCTTCGACAGGGGGCGCGAGCAGTACTTC. It is translated as CASSFDRGREQYF.

The J gene is TRBJ1-1, the V gene TRBV5-1, with TRBD1 matching 7 bases. CDR1 is SGHRS and CDR2 is YFSETQ in the germline V gene. With V trimmed by 4 bases and J by 7 bases, 13 bases remained unmatched. The length of the CDR3 is 15 residues. The CDR3 nucleotides are TGCGCCAGCAGCGCGAGGGAAACAGGGGTTGGTGAAGCTTTCTTT. Protein sequence: CASSARETGVGEAFF.

This chain joins TRBV9 and TRBJ2-3; the D gene is possibly TRBD2 (6 bases). Trimming took off 4 bases at V and 5 bases at J, with 17 bases between the two ends. CDR1 SGDLS and CDR2 YYNGEE come from the germline V gene. This CDR3 comprises 15 residues. The CDR3 nucleotides read TGTGCCAGCAGCATTACTAGCCTTGAGGGAGATACGCAGTATTTT. This encodes CASSITSLEGDTQYF. The complete variable domain, with remaining parts taken from reference TRBV9 and TRBJ2-3, reads DSGVTQTPKHLITATGQRVTLRCSPRSGDLSVYWYQQSLDQGLQFLIQYYNGEERAKGNILERFSAQQFPDLHSELNLSSLELGDSALYFCASSITSLEGDTQYFGPGTRLTVL.

V gene TRBV14 combines with J gene TRBJ1-1; weak D call: TRBD1 (6 bases). With 1 base removed from V and 1 base from J, the gap between germline ends came to 16 bases. From germline, CDR1 is SGHDN and CDR2 FVKESK. The CDR3 runs 17 residues. The CDR3, as DNA: TGTGCCAGCAGCCAAGGGTTGGGGACACTTAAGAACACTGAAGCTTTCTTT. It encodes CASSQGLGTLKNTEAFF.

The chain recombines TRBV24-1 with TRBJ1-2; 9 bases fit TRBD1. The CDR3 is 15 amino acids. V trimming: 3 bases; J trimming: 2 bases; junction bases outside the gene matches: 3. CDR1 KGHDR and CDR2 SFDVKD come from the germline V gene. CDR3 loop: CATSDPGTGNYGYTF. CDR3 bases: TGTGCCACCAGTGATCCAGGGACAGGGAACTATGGCTACACCTTC.

In DNA form, the CDR3 reads TGTGCCAGCAGCCAGGGGGTTTTGTCACCCCTCCACTTT. Protein sequence: CASSQGVLSPLHF. The J gene is TRBJ1-6, the V gene TRBV3-1 (or the pseudogene TRBV3-2), with D perhaps TRBD1 (5 bases). Germline-derived CDR1 and CDR2 are LGHDT and YNNKEL (reference sequence). V dropped 3 bases and J dropped 10 bases, with 10 bases sitting between them. The CDR3 extends over 13 amino acids.

This rearrangement joins TRBV5-4 to TRBJ2-1; 10 nucleotides agree with TRBD2. The CDR3 runs to 17 residues. V gave up 3 bases and J gave up 6 bases; unmatched junction bases: 12. Germline V gene lookup returns CDR1 SGHNT and CDR2 YYREEE (reference sequence). The CDR3 DNA reads TGTGCCAGCAGCTCCGATGGGTCTAGCGGGAGAGGCAATGAGCAGTTCTTC. It encodes CASSSDGSSGRGNEQFF.

The chain couples TRBV25-1 to TRBJ2-7; TRBD2 agrees at 13 bases. The J segment lost 9 bases and the V segment lost 4 bases, leaving 9 bases of the junction unmatched. Germline V CDR1 and CDR2: MGHDK, SYGVNS. The CDR3 extends over 15 amino acids. The CDR3 loop is CASSGTSGRANGQYF. The CDR3 nucleotides are TGTGCCAGCAGTGGGACTAGCGGGAGAGCGAATGGGCAGTACTTC.